These 3 T cell receptor beta chains originate from one sample sequenced in a study of post-analysis software for immune sequencing data. Whole-study findings and limits: Compared with controls, patients had more of 4 to 6 TRBV segments, including TRBV5-6, TRBV5-1 and TRBV20-1.

For these receptors, no antigen is known. Unique molecular identifiers featured in each of the TCR beta cDNA libraries. TCRdb recomputed calls from the PCR reads with MiXCR, one row per CDR3 protein. In the table there are some 890,000 distinct CDR3 sequences, 53% of which are singletons. Specimen: blood. The receptors stem from a girl aged 5 to 17 with multiple sclerosis.

The chain carries TRBV5-1 and TRBJ2-7; 12 nucleotides line up with TRBD1. Germline V gene sequence: CDR1 SGHRS, CDR2 YFSETQ. The CDR3 totals 14 residues. After removal of 4 bases from V and 5 bases from J, the junction contained 4 bases not matched to a gene. The CDR3 coding sequence is TGCGCCAGCAGCAGGGGACAGGGGGCAGACGAGCAGTACTTC. As protein: CASSRGQGADEQYF.

The gene calls are TRBV12-5 and TRBJ2-5, with TRBD2 matching over 10 bases. TRBJ2-7 matches the DNA end more closely, so the J call is doubtful. The germline V gene encodes CDR1 LGHNT and CDR2 FRNRAP. The CDR3 runs to 16 residues. CDR3 in amino acids: CASGLVGSGRADEQYF. CDR3 nucleotide sequence: TGTGCTAGTGGTTTGGTCGGGAGCGGGAGGGCGGACGAGCAGTACTTC.

Comment on this clonotype: One end of the junction fails to match germline, which may point to a read error. The genes are TRBV6-5 and TRBJ2-3; D is undetermined. This CDR3 has 11 residues. CDR1 MNHEY and CDR2 SVGAGI come from the germline V gene. CDR3: CASKATNTQYF. The CDR3 coding sequence is TGTGCCAGCAAGGCCACAAATACGCAGTATTTT.